These 15 T cell receptor beta chains share one sample of origin, sequenced in a study of shared clonotypes between healthy human individuals. Sequencing used immunoSEQ multiplex PCR; TCRdb keeps in-frame clones, though not all of them. The table has about 2 million clones, roughly 96% seen once; the top ten hold more than 0.1%. The sample consisted of naive CD4+ T cells sorted from blood. The subset here: CD45RA+ positively selected. These receptors originate from a man aged 18 to 29 in good health.

The rearrangement uses TRBV10-3 and TRBJ2-2; 10 bases align to TRBD1. CDR1 is ENHRY and CDR2 is SYGVKD in the germline V gene. This CDR3 has 15 residues. J was trimmed by 5 bases and V by 5 bases; bases with no gene match: 5. The CDR3 bases are TGTGCCATCAGTTGGACAGGGGGTAGTACCGGGGAGCTGTTTTTT. This translates into CAISWTGGSTGELFF.

On this clone: Other DNA sequences in the same sample also yield this CDR3. V and J are TRBV7-2 and TRBJ1-2, with TRBD1 as a possible D gene (5 bases). This CDR3 contains 13 residues. The V end lost 3 bases, the J end lost 4 bases, and 9 bases lay between the germline ends. Germline V lookup: CDR1 SGHTA, CDR2 FQGNSA. CDR3 in amino acids: CASSLGRVYGYTF. CDR3 in DNA: TGTGCCAGCAGCTTGGGGCGCGTCTATGGCTACACCTTC.

As DNA, the CDR3 is TGTGCCAGCAGTCCACCAGCCGGGACCCCAATGCGAGCTTTCTTT. It is translated as CASSPPAGTPMRAFF. The chain has TRBV27 and TRBJ1-1, with a tentative D call TRBD1 (5 bases). Germline V gene data show CDR1 as MNHEY and CDR2 as SMNVEV (reference sequence). The CDR3 has 15 amino acids. V lost 5 bases and J 10 bases, leaving 23 bases between the germline ends.

The chain combines TRBV18 with TRBJ1-5; TRBD1 is a possible D gene (5 bases). V was trimmed by 4 bases and J by 5 bases, leaving 15 bases between them. This CDR3 contains 15 residues. Germline V gene sequence: CDR1 KGHSH, CDR2 LQKENI. CDR3 sequence (DNA): TGTGCCAGCTCACAGGGGACGGCGGGGCATCAGCCCCAGCATTTT. Protein sequence: CASSQGTAGHQPQHF.

This clone was counted a single time. Other DNA variants within this sample encode the same CDR3. The chain uses TRBV5-1 and TRBJ2-2; 8 bases fit TRBD2. This CDR3 is 15 amino acids long. Germline trimming cut 4 bases from V and 0 bases from J; bases unmatched to any gene: 2. The germline gives CDR1 SGHRS, CDR2 YFSETQ. The CDR3 protein is CASSPGLANTGELFF. The CDR3 DNA sequence: TGCGCCAGCAGCCCGGGACTAGCGAACACCGGGGAGCTGTTTTTT.

The chain employs TRBV7-2 and TRBJ1-3; D not certain. The V gene lost 3 bases and the J gene lost 0 bases, with 12 bases spanning the gap. Germline V gene data show CDR1 as SGHTA and CDR2 as FQGNSA. CDR3 length equals 16 residues. CDR3 DNA: TGTGCCAGCAGCTTTGGTCTTATTAGCTCTGGAAACACCATATATTTT. Its protein is CASSFGLISSGNTIYF.

The DNA for the CDR3 is TGTGCCAGCAGAGCCTCGAGCTCCTACAATGAGCAGTTCTTC. Its protein product is CASRASSSYNEQFF. The chain has TRBV28 and TRBJ2-1; D not certain. Between the trimmed V and J ends, which lost 6 bases and 0 bases, there was a span of 9 bases. Germline CDR1 MDHEN, CDR2 SYDVKM. The CDR3 length is 14 residues.

This chain uses TRBV10-1 with TRBJ1-4; D is ambiguous. The CDR3 extends over 13 amino acids. Germline V gene sequence: CDR1 WNHNN, CDR2 SYGVQD (reference sequence). V was trimmed by 3 bases and J by 7 bases, leaving 9 bases between them. The CDR3 region has the DNA TGCGCCAGCAGTGATGGAGAAGGTGAAAAACTGTTTTTT. Protein sequence: CASSDGEGEKLFF.

The chain carries TRBV5-1 and TRBJ1-2; 8 nucleotides match TRBD1. V shed 0 bases, J shed 6 bases, and the junction held 7 bases outside the gene matches. The germline V gene has CDR1 SGHRS and CDR2 YFSETQ. The CDR3 is 15 amino acids. DNA of the CDR3: TGCGCCAGCAGCTTGGAAGGACAGGGTTTTGATGGCTACACCTTC. Translated: CASSLEGQGFDGYTF.

The J gene is TRBJ2-7, the V gene TRBV6-1, with 8 bases aligning to TRBD2. The CDR3 sequence is 13 residues long. With V trimmed by 10 bases and J by 2 bases, 7 bases remained unmatched. Germline values: CDR1 MNHNS, CDR2 SASEGT. CDR3 sequence (DNA): TGTGCCACCGAGAGCGGGGGTACCTACGAGCAGTACTTC. It encodes CATESGGTYEQYF.

The V call is TRBV5-1, the J call TRBJ2-7; tentatively, D is TRBD1 (5 bases). The CDR3 length is 14 residues. Germline V gives CDR1 SGHRS, CDR2 YFSETQ. V was cut by 3 bases and J by 3 bases, with 13 bases left in between. The DNA of the CDR3 is TGCGCCAGCAGCTGGCGACAGAGTAACTACGAGCAGTACTTC. Translated, it gives CASSWRQSNYEQYF.

The gene calls are TRBV25-1 and TRBJ1-2, with D possibly being TRBD1 (5 bases). The CDR3 consists of 14 residues. Germline CDR1 MGHDK, CDR2 SYGVNS. Trimming pared 4 bases from V and 7 bases from J, leaving 16 bases between. Here the CDR3 reads CASSGPGVAGGYTF. In DNA form, the CDR3 reads TGTGCCAGCAGTGGGCCGGGGGTGGCTGGTGGCTACACCTTC.

On this clone: Other DNA sequences from this sample encode an identical CDR3 as well. CDR3 nucleotides: TGTGCCAGCACCCGAACTGGGAGCTCTGGAAACACCATATATTTT. It encodes CASTRTGSSGNTIYF. The V and J genes are TRBV28 and TRBJ1-3; no definite D call. The CDR3 is 15 residues long. Trimming shortened V by 7 bases and J by 0 bases, and 13 bases separated the two germline ends. Germline loops: CDR1 MDHEN, CDR2 SYDVKM. The full variable domain, its missing parts supplied by reference TRBV28 and TRBJ1-3, is DVKVTQSSRYLVKRTGEKVFLECVQDMDHENMFWYRQDPGLGLRLIYFSYDVKMKEKGDIPEGYSVSREKKERFSLILESASTNQTSMYLCASTRTGSSGNTIYFGEGSWLTVV.

This chain joins TRBV5-1 and TRBJ2-1; 9 bases match TRBD2. This CDR3 has 16 residues. Germline CDR1 is SGHRS and CDR2 is YFSETQ. V was pared by 0 bases and J by 2 bases, with 3 bases of the junction left unmatched. CDR3 nucleotides: TGCGCCAGCAGCTTGGATAGCGGGGGACCCTACAATGAGCAGTTCTTC. Protein sequence: CASSLDSGGPYNEQFF.

The chain combines TRBV7-9 with TRBJ2-3; 16 bases match TRBD2. Germline values: CDR1 SEHNR, CDR2 FQNEAQ (reference sequence). V was pared by 5 bases and J by 4 bases, with 6 bases of the junction left unmatched. The CDR3 has 17 residues. DNA of the CDR3: TGTGCCAGCAGCCCGGGACTAGCGGGAGGGCCCGCAGATACGCAGTATTTT. It codes for CASSPGLAGGPADTQYF.